One and the same sample provided the 26 T cell receptor beta chains below, sequenced in a study of blood T cell repertoires in COVID-19. The protocol was immunoSEQ multiplex PCR, while the TCRdb copy is restricted to in-frame clones and leaves out a portion. The sample includes approximately 320,000 clones, over 80% of them seen just once. The sequenced sample consisted of PBMCs or T cells enriched from blood (not recorded which). The receptors shown here come from a woman under 30 who had recovered from COVID-19.

V is TRBV24-1 and J is TRBJ1-5, with TRBD1 as a possible D gene (6 bases). Germline loops: CDR1 KGHDR, CDR2 SFDVKD. This CDR3 comprises 15 residues. V was shortened by 3 bases and J by 6 bases, with 14 bases between the two germline ends. The CDR3 sequence is CATSDGQGSGQPQHF. CDR3 coding DNA: TGTGCCACCAGTGATGGGCAGGGGTCGGGTCAGCCCCAGCATTTT.

The chain links TRBV5-8 to TRBJ1-5; D is undetermined. This CDR3 is 14 amino acids long. Germline V CDR1 and CDR2: SGHTS, YDEGEE. V gave up 0 bases and J gave up 1 base, with 5 bases separating them. CDR3 DNA sequence: TGTGCCAGCAGCTTGGGCACAAGCAATCAGCCCCAGCATTTT. Translation gives CASSLGTSNQPQHF.

The chain couples TRBV4-2 to TRBJ2-5; 12 nucleotides line up with TRBD1. The CDR3 covers 15 residues. In germline, CDR1 is LGHNA, CDR2 YNFKEQ. The trim removed 5 bases at V and 4 bases at J, leaving 5 bases unmatched. DNA of the CDR3: TGTGCCAGCAGCATCCGGGACAGGGGGCCAGAGACCCAGTACTTC. The encoded protein is CASSIRDRGPETQYF.

The rearrangement joins TRBV27 to TRBJ1-6, with 11 bases lining up with TRBD1. This CDR3 comprises 16 residues. Germline V gene data show CDR1 as MNHEY and CDR2 as SMNVEV (reference sequence). Germline trimming cut 0 bases from V and 9 bases from J; bases unmatched to any gene: 4. CDR3 in DNA: TGTGCCAGCAGTTTATCGCCGGGACAGGGGGTTTCACCCCTCCACTTT. Protein product: CASSLSPGQGVSPLHF.

The chain links TRBV6-5 to TRBJ2-7, with 9 bases lining up with TRBD1. Germline CDR1 and CDR2: MNHEY and SVGAGI. The CDR3 runs 13 residues. The V and J ends lost 6 bases and 7 bases, in that order; junction bases with no gene match: 7. The CDR3 reads CASRPQGATEQYF. CDR3 DNA sequence: TGTGCCAGCAGACCACAGGGGGCGACTGAGCAGTACTTC.

The V call is TRBV7-3, the J call TRBJ2-7, with D tentatively TRBD1 (7 bases). CDR3 length: 13 residues. The germline V gene encodes CDR1 SGHTA and CDR2 FQGTGA. Trimming left V 5 bases short and J 2 bases short, with 10 bases between. The chain's CDR3 is CASSQGGAYEQYF. CDR3 DNA sequence: TGTGCCAGCAGCCAGGGGGGCGCCTACGAGCAGTACTTC.

The J gene is TRBJ2-1, the V gene TRBV2; 13 bases are shared with TRBD2. Germline loops: CDR1 SNHLY, CDR2 FYNNEI. This CDR3 has 18 amino acids. Trimming took 5 bases from V and 3 from J; bases not matched to a gene: 10. CDR3 amino acids: CASSPGTSGIQGYNEQFF. The CDR3 nucleotides read TGTGCCAGCAGTCCCGGGACTAGCGGGATACAGGGCTACAATGAGCAGTTCTTC.

This clone has a handful of counts. The rearrangement uses TRBV5-1 and TRBJ1-1; D is unclear. Germline CDR1 and CDR2: SGHRS and YFSETQ. Trimming cost V 5 bases and J 1 base, with 6 bases left between them. CDR3 length: 12 amino acids. The CDR3 sequence is CASRRENTEAFF. CDR3 bases: TGCGCCAGCAGGAGGGAGAACACTGAAGCTTTCTTT.

The chain uses TRBV7-2 and TRBJ1-1, with a possible D match to TRBD1 (5 bases). Germline CDR1 SGHTA, CDR2 FQGNSA. The length of the CDR3 is 15 residues. V was pared by 5 bases and J by 0 bases, with 13 bases between. This chain's CDR3 is CASSPRQSMNTEAFF. In DNA form, the CDR3 reads TGTGCCAGCAGCCCCCGACAGAGTATGAACACTGAAGCTTTCTTT.

Here the CDR3 reads CASSPSGLAGLEQYF. Here the CDR3 DNA reads TGTGCCAGCAGCCCGTCGGGACTAGCGGGACTTGAGCAGTACTTC. This chain joins TRBV7-3 and TRBJ2-7, with 13 bases fitting TRBD2. Germline loops: CDR1 SGHTA, CDR2 FQGTGA. The V and J ends lost 5 bases and 7 bases, in that order; junction bases with no gene match: 8. The CDR3 loop spans 15 amino acids. The whole variable domain, filled in from reference TRBV7-3 and TRBJ2-7, reads GAGVSQTPSNKVTEKGKYVELRCDPISGHTALYWYRQSLGQGPEFLIYFQGTGAADDSGLPNDRFFAVRPEGSVSTLKIQRTERGDSAVYLCASSPSGLAGLEQYFGPGTRLTVT.

As for this clone: Other DNA sequences in this specimen translate into the identical CDR3. V is TRBV2 and J is TRBJ2-7; D unclear. The CDR3 sequence is 11 residues long. The germline gives CDR1 SNHLY, CDR2 FYNNEI. The V end was cut by 3 bases, the J end by 3 bases, with 3 bases between. CDR3 protein: CASSEYYEQYF. CDR3 coding DNA: TGTGCCAGCAGTGAGTACTACGAGCAGTACTTC. Filled out from reference TRBV2 and TRBJ2-7, the complete variable domain reads EPEVTQTPSHQVTQMGQEVILRCVPISNHLYFYWYRQILGQKVEFLVSFYNNEISEKSEIFDDQFSVERPDGSNFTLKIRSTKLEDSAMYFCASSEYYEQYFGPGTRLTVT.

The rearrangement uses TRBV4-3 and TRBJ2-3, with D maybe TRBD2 (6 bases). Germline V gene sequence: CDR1 LGHNA, CDR2 YSLEER. The V gene lost 2 bases and the J gene lost 2 bases, with 17 bases spanning the gap. This CDR3 contains 17 residues. The CDR3 spells CASSQRLASETTDTQYF. CDR3 bases: TGCGCCAGCAGCCAAAGGTTAGCTAGCGAGACCACAGATACGCAGTATTTT.

This clone was recorded once. V gene TRBV9 combines with J gene TRBJ2-5; weak D call: TRBD2 (5 bases). The CDR3 sequence is 16 residues long. V lost 1 base and J lost 4, with 17 bases in between. Germline values: CDR1 SGDLS, CDR2 YYNGEE. CDR3 amino acids: CASSVSGREWRETQYF. Written as DNA, the CDR3 is TGTGCCAGCAGCGTAAGTGGTAGGGAGTGGCGAGAGACCCAGTACTTC.

CDR3 in amino acids: CASSLESGGDYGYTF. The CDR3 DNA reads TGTGCCAGCAGCTTAGAGTCAGGTGGCGACTATGGCTACACCTTC. The V and J genes are TRBV7-2 and TRBJ1-2; D is ambiguous. V lost 1 base and J lost 3, with 12 bases in between. CDR1 SGHTA and CDR2 FQGNSA come from the germline V gene. The CDR3 extends over 15 amino acids.

Remarks on this clone: This sample also contains other DNA sequences that code for the same CDR3. The chain couples TRBV4-3 to TRBJ1-1, with 7 bases identical to TRBD1. V was clipped by 0 bases and J by 3 bases; unmatched bases: 4. Germline V gene data show CDR1 as LGHNA and CDR2 as YSLEER. There are 15 residues in the CDR3. In DNA, the CDR3 is TGCGCCAGCAGCCAAGAAGGGCAGGGGGACACTGAAGCTTTCTTT. Amino acids: CASSQEGQGDTEAFF.

The chain recombines TRBV15 with TRBJ1-5; D gene ambiguous. The CDR3 contains 14 residues. The V gene's germline CDR1 is LNHNV and CDR2 YYDKDF (reference sequence). The germline V and J ends were trimmed by 5 bases and 0 bases, with 8 bases remaining between them. The CDR3 nucleotides read TGTGCCACCAGCTTTCGGTATAGCAATCAGCCCCAGCATTTT. Residues: CATSFRYSNQPQHF.

The chain recombines TRBV12-3 or TRBV12-4 with TRBJ1-2; D ambiguous. This CDR3 comprises 13 residues. The V end lost 3 bases, the J end lost 4 bases, and 9 bases lay between the germline ends. The CDR3 region has the DNA TGTGCCAGCAGTTTGAGGGCAGGCTATGGCTACACCTTC. Translation: CASSLRAGYGYTF.

This chain connects TRBV5-1 to TRBJ1-1, with D perhaps TRBD1 (6 bases). Between the trimmed V and J ends, which lost 0 bases and 1 base, there was a span of 13 bases. The CDR3 extends over 16 amino acids. In germline, CDR1 is SGHRS, CDR2 YFSETQ. The CDR3 loop is CASSLDSWTANTEAFF. The CDR3, as DNA: TGCGCCAGCAGCTTGGATTCCTGGACAGCGAACACTGAAGCTTTCTTT.

This clone was seen a few times. The CDR3: CASSRGAGFTDTQYF. CDR3 sequence (DNA): TGCGCCAGCAGCCGCGGGGCAGGCTTCACAGATACGCAGTATTTT. The genes are TRBV5-1 and TRBJ2-3, with D perhaps matching TRBD2 (6 bases). Germline V gene data show CDR1 as SGHRS and CDR2 as YFSETQ. This CDR3 is built from 15 residues. The germline V and J ends were trimmed by 4 bases and 2 bases, with 14 bases remaining between them.

This chain joins TRBV5-6 and TRBJ1-6, with 8 bases matching TRBD1. The germline V gene has CDR1 SGHDT and CDR2 YYEEEE. The CDR3 loop spans 16 amino acids. Losses at the gene ends were 0 bases for V and 7 bases for J; bases not matched to a gene: 6. As DNA, the CDR3 is TGTGCCAGCAGCTTGGGGACAGGGCGGGGAAATTCACCCCTCCACTTT. Amino acid sequence: CASSLGTGRGNSPLHF. The full variable domain, its missing parts supplied by reference TRBV5-6 and TRBJ1-6, is DAGVTQSPTHLIKTRGQQVTLRCSPKSGHDTVSWYQQALGQGPQFIFQYYEEEERQRGNFPDRFSGHQFPNYSSELNVNALLLGDSALYLCASSLGTGRGNSPLHFGNGTRLTVT.

This clone was recorded only once. The chain combines TRBV3-1 (or the pseudogene TRBV3-2) with TRBJ2-7; 10 bases agree with TRBD1. This CDR3 contains 16 residues. With 4 bases clipped from V and 5 bases from J, the junction kept 11 bases outside the gene matches. Germline-derived CDR1 and CDR2 are LGHDT and YNNKEL (reference sequence). The CDR3 loop reads CASSRLFGTGDHEQYF. The CDR3 nucleotides are TGTGCCAGCAGCCGCCTTTTCGGGACAGGGGACCACGAGCAGTACTTC.

The chain carries TRBV21-1 and TRBJ1-5. TRBV21-1 corresponds to a pseudogene. The CDR3 contains 14 residues. The CDR3 here is CASSPQRSNQPQHF. In nucleotides, the CDR3 is TGTGCCAGCAGCCCTCAAAGGAGTAATCAGCCCCAGCATTTT.

This clone was recorded once. This rearrangement joins TRBV28 to TRBJ2-6; 8 bases map to TRBD2. In germline, CDR1 is MDHEN, CDR2 SYDVKM. This CDR3 has 19 residues. The V and J ends lost 6 bases and 0 bases, in that order; junction bases with no gene match: 13. CDR3 nucleotides: TGTGCCAGCAGCTCTCGGGGGGGGATTACTCTCTCTGGGGCCAACGTCCTGACTTTC. The encoded protein is CASSSRGGITLSGANVLTF.

In the case of this clone: Different DNA sequences within this sample yield the same CDR3. CDR3 sequence reads: CASRPGGLETQYF. CDR3 DNA: TGTGCCAGTCGACCAGGGGGTTTAGAGACCCAGTACTTC. The chain employs TRBV2 and TRBJ2-5; 7 nucleotides agree with TRBD1. The V gene end was trimmed by 9 bases and the J gene end by 4 bases; junction bases not matched to a gene: 8. Germline values: CDR1 SNHLY, CDR2 FYNNEI. The CDR3 totals 13 residues.

The V and J genes are TRBV27 and TRBJ1-5; D is undetermined. V was pared by 4 bases and J by 0 bases, with 7 bases between. Germline lookup yields CDR1 MNHEY and CDR2 SMNVEV (reference sequence). This CDR3 has 14 residues. The CDR3 coding sequence is TGTGCCAGCAGTTGGGCGTCTAGCAATCAGCCCCAGCATTTT. Translation gives CASSWASSNQPQHF.

Notes on this clone: This sample includes further DNA sequences coding for the same CDR3. This chain uses TRBV6-4 with TRBJ1-2; no firm D call. In germline, CDR1 is MRHNA, CDR2 SNTAGT. V was clipped by 2 bases and J by 8 bases, with 6 bases between them. This CDR3 contains 11 residues. The CDR3 bases are TGTGCCAGCAGTGACGGCAGGGGCTACACCTTC. Translated, it gives CASSDGRGYTF.